Following are 19 T cell receptor beta chains from one sample sequenced in a study of shared clonotypes between healthy human individuals. TCRdb's copy holds only in-frame clones and misses some; the assay was immunoSEQ multiplex PCR. The data show about 1 million clones, around 78% seen once. The sequenced material came from memory CD4+ T cells from PBMCs. The subset here: CD45RA-negative fraction. These receptor sequences come from a young man in good health. Some clones in this sample may be carry-over from other donors' samples.

The genes are TRBV7-2 and TRBJ2-3; D perhaps matches TRBD2 (5 bases). V dropped 5 bases and J dropped 3 bases, with 9 bases sitting between them. Germline V gives CDR1 SGHTA, CDR2 FQGNSA. The CDR3 contains 13 residues. The CDR3 here is CASSPRLTDTQYF. The DNA for the CDR3 is TGTGCCAGCAGCCCTAGACTAACAGATACGCAGTATTTT.

The chain employs TRBV18 and TRBJ2-7, with TRBD1 identical over 8 bases. Germline CDR1 reads KGHSH; CDR2 reads LQKENI. CDR3 length: 16 residues. The V segment lost 5 bases and the J segment 2 bases; nucleotides outside the gene matches: 11. The CDR3 DNA sequence: TGTGCCAGCTCAAGCTCAGGGGGCGGAAATACCTACGAGCAGTACTTC. It yields the protein CASSSSGGGNTYEQYF.

The chain combines TRBV27 with TRBJ1-6; D gene ambiguous. Trimming stripped 3 bases from V and 9 bases from J, with 21 bases between. Per the germline V gene, CDR1 is MNHEY and CDR2 is SMNVEV (reference sequence). The length of the CDR3 is 17 residues. CDR3 region: CASSFRGLAGGRSPLHF. CDR3 nucleotide sequence: TGTGCCAGCAGTTTTCGCGGCTTAGCAGGAGGTCGTTCACCCCTCCACTTT.

This CDR3 is CASSLLAGITDTQYF. The CDR3 DNA is TGTGCCAGCAGTCTACTAGCGGGAATAACAGATACGCAGTATTTT. The genes are TRBV28 and TRBJ2-3; 10 positions match TRBD2. CDR1 and CDR2 from the germline V gene are MDHEN and SYDVKM. The ends lost 5 bases at V and 3 bases at J; junction bases unmatched: 5. The CDR3 has 15 residues.

In this sample, this clone turned up a few times. The chain couples TRBV7-6 to TRBJ2-2, with D unresolved. The CDR3 length is 13 residues. V gave up 8 bases and J gave up 5 bases, with 12 bases separating them. Germline V gene lookup returns CDR1 SGHVS and CDR2 FNYEAQ. The CDR3 DNA sequence: TGTGCCAGCTCAGCCTCCTTTACCGGGGAGCTGTTTTTT. This gives the protein CASSASFTGELFF. The entire variable domain, with the rest obtained from reference TRBV7-6 and TRBJ2-2, is as follows: GAGVSQSPRYKVTKRGQDVALRCDPISGHVSLYWYRQALGQGPEFLTYFNYEAQQDKSGLPNDRFSAERPEGSISTLTIQRTEQRDSAMYRCASSASFTGELFFGEGSRLTVL.

At least ten counts were recorded for this clone. This chain joins TRBV4-2 and TRBJ1-2, with D unresolved. The CDR3 extends over 17 amino acids. Looked up from germline, CDR1 is LGHNA and CDR2 is YNFKEQ. The V gene lost 1 base and the J gene lost 4 bases, with 19 bases spanning the gap. CDR3 amino acids: CASSQVGGRAGVYGYTF. CDR3 DNA sequence: TGTGCCAGCAGCCAAGTGGGAGGACGAGCAGGAGTCTATGGCTACACCTTC.

This chain uses TRBV7-9 with TRBJ2-7; perhaps TRBD2 as D (6 bases). The CDR3 is 15 residues long. Trimming removed 2 bases at V and 7 bases at J, with 18 bases between. Germline CDR1 is SEHNR and CDR2 is FQNEAQ (reference sequence). CDR3 sequence: CASSLSREAPGEQYF. CDR3 in DNA: TGTGCCAGCAGCTTATCGAGGGAGGCTCCAGGGGAGCAGTACTTC.

CDR3 DNA sequence: TGCGCCAGCAGTGAACAGGGGGCATCCTACAATGAGCAGTTCTTC. Translated: CASSEQGASYNEQFF. The chain is built from TRBV10-1 and TRBJ2-1; 9 nucleotides match TRBD1. CDR3 size: 15 residues. Germline CDR1 WNHNN, CDR2 SYGVQD (reference sequence). Unmatched junction bases numbered 1, after V lost 3 bases and J lost 1 base.

The chain is built from TRBV5-1 and TRBJ2-3; 12 bases fit TRBD2. The CDR3 is 16 amino acids. Germline V CDR1 and CDR2: SGHRS, YFSETQ. After removal of 5 bases from V and 5 bases from J, the junction contained 9 bases not matched to a gene. The CDR3 protein is CASRRGRLAGEDTQYF. The CDR3 DNA is TGCGCCAGCAGGAGGGGCCGACTAGCGGGAGAAGATACGCAGTATTTT.

There are a few counts of this clone. J is TRBJ1-5 and V is TRBV14; D uncertain. Germline V lookup: CDR1 SGHDN, CDR2 FVKESK. V shed 4 bases and J shed 0 bases, with 10 bases lying between them. This CDR3 has 15 residues. The CDR3 reads CASSLDMDSNQPQHF. DNA for the CDR3: TGTGCCAGCAGCCTTGACATGGATAGCAATCAGCCCCAGCATTTT.

This sequence joins TRBV5-8 and TRBJ2-5; weak D call: TRBD2 (7 bases). Trimming pared 0 bases from V and 4 bases from J, leaving 16 bases between. Germline CDR1 SGHTS, CDR2 YDEGEE. There are 16 residues in the CDR3. CDR3 nucleotide sequence: TGTGCCAGCAGCTTGGGCCGGTCGGGGGGCGGAGAGACCCAGTACTTC. This gives the protein CASSLGRSGGGETQYF.

In its sample, this clone was seen a few times. The CDR3 loop is CASSLSQGLNQPQHF. As DNA, the CDR3 is TGTGCCAGCAGCTTATCCCAGGGGCTGAATCAGCCCCAGCATTTT. The gene calls are TRBV7-2 and TRBJ1-5, with TRBD1 as a possible D gene (6 bases). The CDR3 is 15 residues long. V was clipped by 2 bases and J by 4 bases, with 12 bases between them. Germline CDR1 reads SGHTA; CDR2 reads FQGNSA.

The chain joins TRBV11-2 to TRBJ2-7; D is undetermined. Germline CDR1 is SGHAT and CDR2 is FQNNGV. There are 12 residues in the CDR3. Trimming cost V 5 bases and J 6 bases, with 11 bases left between them. The CDR3: CASSPPVTEQYF. CDR3 nucleotide sequence: TGTGCCAGCAGCCCTCCGGTCACCGAGCAGTACTTC.

This clone occurred a few times. The V and J genes are TRBV28 and TRBJ1-1, with D perhaps matching TRBD1 (5 bases). The V gene lost 6 bases and the J gene lost 4 bases, with 12 bases spanning the gap. The CDR3 is 13 residues long. Germline V lookup: CDR1 MDHEN, CDR2 SYDVKM. CDR3 residues: CASSQGAGTEAFF. The CDR3, as DNA: TGTGCCAGCAGCCAGGGAGCGGGCACTGAAGCTTTCTTT.

Of note for this clone: Other DNA sequences in this specimen translate into the identical CDR3. The chain uses TRBV7-2 and TRBJ2-7, with TRBD1 identical over 10 bases. J lost 0 bases, V lost 1 base, and 0 bases had no gene match. CDR1 and CDR2 from the germline V gene are SGHTA and FQGNSA. This CDR3 has 15 amino acids. The DNA for the CDR3 is TGTGCCAGCAGCTTAGGGACAGGGGGCTCCTACGAGCAGTACTTC. Its translation is CASSLGTGGSYEQYF. Combining the CDR3 with reference TRBV7-2 and TRBJ2-7 gives the whole variable domain GAGVSQSPSNKVTEKGKDVELRCDPISGHTALYWYRQSLGQGLEFLIYFQGNSAPDKSGLPSDRFSAERTGGSVSTLTIQRTQQEDSAVYLCASSLGTGGSYEQYFGPGTRLTVT.

In DNA, the CDR3 is TGTGCCACCAGGAGACTAGCGGGAGGAAAAAGCACAGATACGCAGTATTTT. The encoded protein is CATRRLAGGKSTDTQYF. V and J are TRBV15 and TRBJ2-3; the match to TRBD2 covers 13 bases. V was pared by 6 bases and J by 0 bases, with 6 bases of the junction left unmatched. The germline gives CDR1 LNHNV, CDR2 YYDKDF (reference sequence). CDR3 length equals 17 residues.

This clone was seen just once. Other DNA sequences in this specimen translate into the identical CDR3. The chain uses TRBV20-1 and TRBJ2-2; D gene uncertain. The germline CDR1 and CDR2 sequences are DFQATT and SNEGSKA (reference sequence). This CDR3 region has 11 residues. Trimming stripped 3 bases from V and 5 bases from J, with 4 bases between. The CDR3 reads CSASRTGELFF. CDR3 sequence (DNA): TGCAGTGCTAGCCGGACCGGGGAGCTGTTTTTT.

This chain uses TRBV28 with TRBJ2-3; no definite D call. V lost 8 bases, J lost 2 bases, and 17 bases lay in between. The CDR3 is 15 amino acids. The germline V gene has CDR1 MDHEN and CDR2 SYDVKM. Written as DNA, the CDR3 is TGTGCCAGCTCCCCGTCGGGCAGTTACACAGATACGCAGTATTTT. This codes for CASSPSGSYTDTQYF. The full variable domain, with the rest looked up from reference TRBV28 and TRBJ2-3, is DVKVTQSSRYLVKRTGEKVFLECVQDMDHENMFWYRQDPGLGLRLIYFSYDVKMKEKGDIPEGYSVSREKKERFSLILESASTNQTSMYLCASSPSGSYTDTQYFGPGTRLTVL.

The chain has TRBV5-1 and TRBJ2-4; D tentatively fits TRBD1 or TRBD2 (6 bases each). The CDR3 runs 14 residues. From germline, CDR1 is SGHRS and CDR2 YFSETQ. The V end was cut by 4 bases, the J end by 5 bases, with 13 bases between. The CDR3 region has the DNA TGCGCCAGCAGCCTAGGGGGGAACGAAAACATTCAGTACTTC. Translation: CASSLGGNENIQYF.